This T cell receptor (beta chain) was profiled in a study of control samples from healthy donors and cancer patients. TCRdb's table, derived via immunoSEQ multiplex PCR, lists solely in-frame clones and lacks some. The table shows 170,000 or so clones, with about 94% occurring only once. This CDR3 comprises 12 residues. Germline lookup yields CDR1 SEHNR and CDR2 FQNEAQ (reference sequence). V lost 5 bases to trimming and J lost 8 bases, with 12 bases between them. Sequencing was done on a sample of blood. The chain combines TRBV7-9 with TRBJ1-2; D not certain. The origin of this receptor is a woman aged 40 to 49 in good health. CDR3 sequence reads: CASSNGEEGYTF. In nucleotides, the CDR3 is TGTGCCAGCAGCAACGGAGAAGAAGGCTACACCTTC.